Shown below are 19 T cell receptor beta chains from a single sample sequenced in a study of blood T cells in healthy people across ages. The use of a sample-barcoded 5' primer and a J-beta primer mix characterized a second PCR of about 6 to 11 cycles. TCRdb reprocessed the 5' RACE reads with MiXCR, giving one entry per CDR3 protein. The sample gives about 780,000 distinct CDR3 sequences, around 50% of which show up once; 15% to 20% is in the top ten. The sample was blood. These receptors were obtained from a man older than 75 in good health.

A remark on this clonotype: It may be a read error: a sequence one base away is much more abundant. The chain is built from TRBV24-1 and TRBJ2-5; 9 nucleotides match TRBD2. The CDR3 is 15 amino acids. J gave up 11 bases and V 4 bases, and 13 bases lay outside the gene matches. Germline CDR1 and CDR2: KGHDR and SFDVKD. The DNA of the CDR3 is TGTGCCACCAGTGAGACTCTAGCGGGACAAAATGAGCAGTACTTC. Amino acids: CATSETLAGQNEQYF.

The chain employs TRBV28 and TRBJ2-5, with D perhaps TRBD1 or TRBD2 (6 bases each). Germline V gives CDR1 MDHEN, CDR2 SYDVKM. Trimming took 7 bases from V and 1 from J, leaving 16 bases between them. The CDR3 runs 15 residues. The CDR3: CASKGGKAFQETQYF. The CDR3 DNA follows: TGTGCCAGCAAAGGGGGGAAAGCCTTCCAAGAGACCCAGTACTTC.

The V call is TRBV30, the J call TRBJ1-2; no clear D gene. This CDR3 region has 14 residues. Germline CDR1 and CDR2: GTSNPN and SVGIG (reference sequence). The ends were cut back, 3 bases at V and 2 bases at J, with 13 bases in the middle. The DNA of the CDR3 is TGTGCCTGGAGAGTCCCTGGGCAAAACTATGGCTACACCTTC. Amino acid sequence: CAWRVPGQNYGYTF.

This chain links TRBV20-1 with TRBJ2-3, with D possibly being TRBD1 (6 bases). Trimming removed 3 bases from V and 5 bases from J, with 15 bases in between. In germline, CDR1 is DFQATT, CDR2 SNEGSKA (reference sequence). This CDR3 has 14 residues. The CDR3 DNA reads as TGCAGTGCTAGTGAGTTGGGCAGGGGAGATACGCAGTATTTT. Protein product: CSASELGRGDTQYF.

The chain joins TRBV6-1 to TRBJ1-1; D uncertain. This CDR3 has 14 residues. Germline values: CDR1 MNHNS, CDR2 SASEGT. V was shortened by 7 bases and J by 2 bases, with 14 bases between the two germline ends. The CDR3 sequence: CASTVSWGNTEAFF. The CDR3 DNA sequence: TGTGCCAGCACCGTGTCGTGGGGAAACACTGAAGCTTTCTTT.

A note on this clonotype: Compared with germline, one end of the junction differs, possibly owing to a read error. The rearrangement links TRBV28 to TRBJ2-3; TRBD1 matches 9 bases. The CDR3 totals 14 residues. The germline V gene encodes CDR1 MDHEN and CDR2 SYDVKM. This chain's CDR3 is CASQDRGGTETQYF. The DNA of the CDR3 is TGTGCCAGCCAGGACAGGGGAGGCACAGAGACGCAGTATTTT.

On this clonotype itself: Given a much more abundant clone one base away, this may be a read error. As DNA, the CDR3 is TGTGCCAGCAGCTTGCTAGCGGGGCCCTCCTGCGAGCAGTACTTC. Translation: CASSLLAGPSCEQYF. The chain carries TRBV7-9 and TRBJ2-7; 9 nucleotides agree with TRBD2. Germline assignment: CDR1 SEHNR and CDR2 FQNEAQ (reference sequence). CDR3 length: 15 amino acids.

This clonotype appeared many times. The genes are TRBV5-1 and TRBJ1-5; no reliable D call. Germline-derived CDR1 and CDR2 are SGHRS and YFSETQ. Trimming took 0 bases from V and 4 from J, leaving 5 bases between them. The CDR3 spans 13 residues. CDR3 coding DNA: TGCGCCAGCAGCTTGGGGCTGAATCAGCCCCAGCATTTT. Protein: CASSLGLNQPQHF.

The chain uses TRBV4-2 and TRBJ1-4, with a possible D match to TRBD1 (5 bases). The CDR3 is 14 residues long. Trimming removed 1 base from V and 7 bases from J, with 10 bases in between. Germline V CDR1 and CDR2: LGHNA, YNFKEQ. The CDR3: CASSQVSGTEKLFF. The CDR3 DNA is TGTGCCAGCAGCCAAGTGTCCGGGACTGAAAAACTGTTTTTT.

The V and J genes are TRBV6-5 and TRBJ1-2; 8 bases align to TRBD1. This CDR3 comprises 14 residues. V lost 6 bases to trimming and J lost 3 bases; unmatched junction nucleotides: 6. From germline, CDR1 is MNHEY and CDR2 SVGAGI. This CDR3 reads CASRTGTGHYGYTF. CDR3 nucleotide sequence: TGTGCCAGCAGGACCGGGACAGGCCACTATGGCTACACCTTC.

This clonotype was observed a handful of times. This chain uses TRBV7-2 with TRBJ1-2; 7 bases are a match to TRBD1. The CDR3 has 14 residues. Germline V gene lookup returns CDR1 SGHTA and CDR2 FQGNSA. J lost 2 bases, V lost 4 bases, and 4 bases had no gene match. CDR3 sequence: CASSSTGLNYGYTF. The CDR3 DNA reads TGTGCCAGCAGCTCGACAGGGCTAAACTATGGCTACACCTTC.

V and J are TRBV7-2 and TRBJ2-7, with D possibly matching TRBD1 (7 bases). V shed 6 bases and J shed 6 bases, with 33 bases lying between them. This CDR3 region has 19 residues. The germline V gene has CDR1 SGHTA and CDR2 FQGNSA. CDR3 in amino acids: CASRPGPRGLARGESEQYF. The CDR3 region has the DNA TGTGCCAGCAGACCAGGCCCTAGGGGGTTAGCCAGGGGGGAAAGCGAGCAGTACTTC.

The rearrangement links TRBV9 to TRBJ2-1, with D possibly being TRBD1 (6 bases). Germline CDR1 and CDR2: SGDLS and YYNGEE. The CDR3 length is 16 residues. V gave up 2 bases and J gave up 8 bases, with 20 bases separating them. In DNA form, the CDR3 reads TGTGCCAGCAGCGTTCTTGGTGCAGGGGCGTTCGATGAGCAGTTCTTC. This encodes CASSVLGAGAFDEQFF.

The genes are TRBV12-3 or TRBV12-4 and TRBJ2-7, with 11 bases matching TRBD2. This CDR3 is built from 14 residues. V gave up 5 bases and J gave up 3 bases; unmatched junction bases: 3. The CDR3 DNA reads as TGTGCCAGCAGTAAACTAGCGGGAGACTACGAGCAGTACTTC. Translating it yields CASSKLAGDYEQYF.

This clonotype was observed once. The rearrangement uses TRBV5-1 and TRBJ2-2; D is possibly TRBD1 (5 bases). The CDR3 has 17 amino acids. Germline CDR1 is SGHRS and CDR2 is YFSETQ. V dropped 5 bases and J dropped 4 bases, with 21 bases sitting between them. CDR3 in DNA: TGCGCCAGCAGTGACCCCAGGGCCCAGCCGCGCACCGGGGAGCTGTTTTTT. It codes for CASSDPRAQPRTGELFF.

V usage is TRBV12-3 or TRBV12-4 and J usage is TRBJ2-3, with D perhaps being TRBD1 or TRBD2 (5 bases each). The CDR3 has 16 amino acids. Trimming shortened V by 6 bases and J by 0 bases, and 16 bases separated the two germline ends. The CDR3 region is CASSPGPRASTDTQYF. CDR3 bases: TGTGCCAGCAGCCCGGGACCCCGTGCTAGCACAGATACGCAGTATTTT.

This rearrangement joins TRBV28 to TRBJ1-4, with D unresolved. V lost 6 bases to trimming and J lost 7 bases, with 12 bases between them. The CDR3 extends over 13 amino acids. Germline V gene sequence: CDR1 MDHEN, CDR2 SYDVKM. CDR3 loop: CASSRRDGEKLFF. For the CDR3, the DNA is TGTGCCAGCAGCCGGAGGGATGGTGAAAAACTGTTTTTT.

The V and J genes are TRBV6-1 and TRBJ2-7; the match to TRBD1 covers 7 bases. V lost 1 base to trimming and J lost 6 bases; unmatched junction nucleotides: 6. CDR3 size: 14 residues. The germline V gene has CDR1 MNHNS and CDR2 SASEGT. The CDR3 bases are TGTGCCAGCAGTGAAGGGGTTGGGACAGTCGAGCAGTACTTC. It encodes CASSEGVGTVEQYF.

This clonotype was detected a few times. The chain employs TRBV20-1 and TRBJ2-7, with TRBD2 matching 8 bases. CDR1 and CDR2 (germline): DFQATT, SNEGSKA (reference sequence). The CDR3 spans 15 residues. With V trimmed by 0 bases and J by 7 bases, 11 bases remained unmatched. The CDR3 spells CSARDAVAGTLEQYF. CDR3 nucleotides: TGCAGTGCTAGAGATGCGGTAGCGGGGACTCTGGAGCAGTACTTC.